The source of this T cell receptor (beta chain) is a study of blood T cells in healthy people across ages. V was clipped by 2 bases and J by 12 bases, with 20 bases between them. CDR3 size: 15 residues. Germline assignment: CDR1 SGHTA and CDR2 FQGNSA. Primed by a sample-barcoded 5' primer and a J-beta primer mix, a second PCR proceeded for 7 to 11 cycles. TCRdb re-derived calls from the 5' RACE reads in MiXCR, one entry per CDR3 protein. There are about 830,000 distinct CDR3 sequences in the sample; approximately 59% occur only once, and 28% lies in the top ten. The TCR originated in a man younger than 45 in good health. V gene TRBV7-2 combines with J gene TRBJ2-1; D might be TRBD1 (5 bases). Sequences were obtained from blood. CDR3 in amino acids: CASSLLPAAGQGQFF. CDR3 nucleotide sequence: TGTGCCAGCAGCTTACTCCCGGCGGCAGGCCAGGGGCAGTTCTTC.